These T cell receptor beta chains were read from a single sample in a study of a mutant IDH1 vaccine in newly diagnosed glioma. The repertoire was sequenced with immunoSEQ multiplex PCR; TCRdb's copy has only in-frame clones and lacks some. The sample lists around 60,000 clones, roughly 84% occurring once. For these TCRs, the target antigens are not known. The sample consisted of PBMCs, taken from a glioma patient whose treatment included an IDH1 peptide vaccine. Every receptor here comes from a man aged 30-40 years with glioma. Each CDR3 is given with its conserved first and last residue. The order of the fields is J gene, D gene, V gene, clone size, CDR3 length, CDR3 protein, CDR3 DNA. A D gene is named only where the DNA matches it firmly. Rows give clone size only sometimes, using once, few, many, or a class for an expanded clone.

>TRBJ2-7|TRBD1|TRBV2|-|14
CASRTGGPSYEQYF
TGTGCCAGCAGGACAGGGGGCCCCTCCTACGAGCAGTACTTC
>TRBJ1-1|TRBD1|TRBV6-1|-|13
CASNFDRVNEAFF
TGTGCCAGCAATTTTGACAGGGTGAATGAAGCTTTCTTT
>TRBJ1-6|-|TRBV5-1|-|14
CASSLARLISPLHF
TGCGCCAGCAGCTTGGCCAGGTTGATCTCACCCCTCCACTTT
>TRBJ2-7|-|TRBV7-9|-|13
CASSSGTLYEQYF
TGTGCCAGCAGCTCCGGGACTCTCTACGAGCAGTACTTC
>TRBJ2-2|TRBD2|TRBV18|once|17
CASSPPYSGANTGELFF
TGTGCCAGCTCACCTCCCTACAGCGGGGCGAACACCGGGGAGCTGTTTTTT
>TRBJ2-5|-|TRBV9|few|14
CASSPHRVEETQYF
TGTGCCAGCAGCCCTCACAGGGTGGAAGAGACCCAGTACTTC
>TRBJ1-1|-|TRBV5-8|few|12
CASSLLGREAFF
TGTGCCAGCAGCTTGTTAGGCAGAGAAGCTTTCTTT
>TRBJ1-1|-|TRBV10-1|few|14
CASSETRRGTEAFF
TGCGCCAGCAGTGAGACTAGACGGGGCACTGAAGCTTTCTTT
>TRBJ1-6|-|TRBV21-1|-|17
CASSTESRSSYNSPLHF
TGTGCCAGCAGCACAGAAAGCAGGAGCTCCTATAATTCACCCCTCCACTTT
>TRBJ1-4|-|TRBV5-6|-|15
CASSSGFATNEKLFF
TGTGCCAGCAGCTCAGGGTTTGCAACTAATGAAAAACTGTTTTTT
>TRBJ2-7|TRBD1|TRBV15|-|15
CATSPGQGAFYEQYF
TGTGCCACCAGCCCCGGACAGGGGGCTTTCTACGAGCAGTACTTC